This is a list of T cell receptor beta chains from one sample in a study of blood T cell repertoires in COVID-19. TCRdb's copy holds only in-frame clones and misses some; the assay was immunoSEQ multiplex PCR. The sample has roughly 82,000 clones; roughly 88% are singletons. Sequencing input: peripheral blood. These receptors originate from a woman in her fifties or sixties in a cohort sampled during active COVID-19. Both conserved end residues are part of each CDR3. D genes are given only for firm matches. Not all rows give a size; the values are once, few, many and, for expanded clones, a class.

TRBV3-1/TRBV3-2	TRBJ1-2	NA	NA	TGTGCCAGCAGCCAAGAGAGAGGGATCGGTGGCTACACCTTC	CASSQERGIGGYTF
TRBV2	TRBJ1-5	once	NA	TGTGCCAGCCTCGGAGGAGTGGGCCCGGTGTCTTATAGCAATCAGCCCCAGCATTTT	CASLGGVGPVSYSNQPQHF
TRBV2	TRBJ1-2	NA	NA	TGTGCCAGCAGTCGAGGACAAGACTATGGCTACACCTTC	CASSRGQDYGYTF
TRBV28	TRBJ1-1	NA	NA	TGTGCCAGCAGTTCGCCGGGACTCCGGAACACTGAAGCTTTCTTT	CASSSPGLRNTEAFF
TRBV3-1/TRBV3-2	TRBJ1-4	NA	NA	TGTGCCAGCAGTTACGAGGGAAAGGGCAGAAATGAAAAACTGTTTTTT	CASSYEGKGRNEKLFF
TRBV29-1	TRBJ1-1	NA	TRBD1	TGCAGCGCTTCGGGACAGGGGTTGATCACTGAAGCTTTCTTT	CSASGQGLITEAFF
TRBV7-8	TRBJ2-7	once	TRBD2	TGTGCCAGCAGCTCTGGGACTAGGGGCGAGCAGTACTTC	CASSSGTRGEQYF
TRBV19	TRBJ2-7	NA	TRBD2	TGTGCCAGTAGTGTCGGGACTAGCGGATACGAGCAGTACTTC	CASSVGTSGYEQYF
TRBV6-5	TRBJ1-1	NA	TRBD1	TGTGCCAGCAGGCAGGGGACAGTAGGTAGGAAAGCTTTCTTT	CASRQGTVGRKAFF
TRBV5-6	TRBJ2-1	NA	NA	TGTGCCAGCAGCGGGCAGGGGAGTGAGCAGTTCTTC	CASSGQGSEQFF
TRBV24-1	TRBJ2-7	once	NA	TGTGCCACCAGTGTCCTTGAGGGGGCGGGGGAGCAGTACTTC	CATSVLEGAGEQYF
TRBV6-5	TRBJ1-6	NA	NA	TGTGCCAGCAGTTTGACAGGCCTTGTGGGTTCACCCCTCCACTTT	CASSLTGLVGSPLHF
TRBV7-6	TRBJ1-1	NA	NA	TGTGCCAGCAGCTTAAAGGCGGCGGTGAACACTGAAGCTTTCTTT	CASSLKAAVNTEAFF
TRBV15	TRBJ2-7	NA	NA	TGTGCCACCAGCAGAGATACGGGCTACGAGCAGTACTTC	CATSRDTGYEQYF